Here is one TCR beta chain with its context. The data derive from a study of cytomegalovirus exposure and HLA in healthy donors. Germline CDR1 SGHRS, CDR2 YFSETQ. V lost 1 base and J lost 0, with 14 bases in between. There are 18 residues in the CDR3. The PCR employed 60 Vbeta primers together with 13 Jbeta primers. This table comes from immunoSEQ multiplex PCR, and its TCRdb copy is limited to in-frame clones, with some not included. The sample lists under 95,000 clones; roughly 80% were seen once. Sample: PBMCs. V is TRBV5-1 and J is TRBJ2-6; no firm D call. The TCR comes from a man between 35 and 55 years old in good health and CMV-seronegative. The CDR3: CASSLIWAASSGANVLTF. Here the CDR3 DNA reads TGCGCCAGCAGCTTGATCTGGGCCGCCAGCTCTGGGGCCAACGTCCTGACTTTC.